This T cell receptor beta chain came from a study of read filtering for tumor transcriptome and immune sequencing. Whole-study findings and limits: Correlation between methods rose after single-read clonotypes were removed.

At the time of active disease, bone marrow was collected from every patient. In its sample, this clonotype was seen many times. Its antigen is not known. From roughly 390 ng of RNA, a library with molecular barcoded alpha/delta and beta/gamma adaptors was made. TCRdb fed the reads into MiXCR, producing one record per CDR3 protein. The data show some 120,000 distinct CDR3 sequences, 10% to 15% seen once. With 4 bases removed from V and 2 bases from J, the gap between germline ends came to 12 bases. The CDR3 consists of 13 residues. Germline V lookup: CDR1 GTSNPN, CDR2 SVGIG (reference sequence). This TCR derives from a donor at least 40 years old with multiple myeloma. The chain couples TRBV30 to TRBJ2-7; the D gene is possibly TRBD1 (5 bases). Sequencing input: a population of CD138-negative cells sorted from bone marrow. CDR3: CAWTRVTAYEQYF. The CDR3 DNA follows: TGTGCCTGGACCAGGGTAACGGCCTACGAGCAGTACTTC. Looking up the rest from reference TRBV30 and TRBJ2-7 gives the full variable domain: SQTIHQWPATLVQPVGSPLSLECTVEGTSNPNLYWYRQAAGRGLQLLFYSVGIGQISSEVPQNLSASRPQDRQFILSSKKLLLSDSGFYLCAWTRVTAYEQYFGPGTRLTVT.